This T cell receptor beta chain was profiled in a study of T cell responses to AZD1222 COVID-19 vaccine. Using immunoSEQ multiplex PCR, the repertoire was profiled, and TCRdb retains in-frame clones only, with some absent. The table lists some 170,000 clones, roughly 94% of them singletons. General observations from the study: A rise in Spike-specific TCR breadth and depth followed two AZD1222 doses. Reports indicate that nearly half of spike-specific TCRs are directed at unmutated variant regions. Clonal diversity may have been underestimated, and the donors were mostly white British, with more females than males. Baseline seropositivity characterized only six AZD1222 recipients.

As concerns this clone: Its antigen remains unknown.

Germline CDR1 is MGHRA and CDR2 is YSYEKL. V was trimmed by 0 bases and J by 7 bases, leaving 27 bases between them. This CDR3 has 19 residues. Specimen: peripheral blood, collected 28 days after the second AZD1222 dose. The chain is built from TRBV4-1 and TRBJ1-1; D is possibly TRBD1 (5 bases). The TCR comes from an adult who received the AZD1222 COVID-19 vaccine. The DNA of the CDR3 is TGCGCCAGCAGCCAAGATCGGGACGCCCCCGGGACGCTCAGTGATGAAGCTTTCTTT. The encoded protein is CASSQDRDAPGTLSDEAFF.